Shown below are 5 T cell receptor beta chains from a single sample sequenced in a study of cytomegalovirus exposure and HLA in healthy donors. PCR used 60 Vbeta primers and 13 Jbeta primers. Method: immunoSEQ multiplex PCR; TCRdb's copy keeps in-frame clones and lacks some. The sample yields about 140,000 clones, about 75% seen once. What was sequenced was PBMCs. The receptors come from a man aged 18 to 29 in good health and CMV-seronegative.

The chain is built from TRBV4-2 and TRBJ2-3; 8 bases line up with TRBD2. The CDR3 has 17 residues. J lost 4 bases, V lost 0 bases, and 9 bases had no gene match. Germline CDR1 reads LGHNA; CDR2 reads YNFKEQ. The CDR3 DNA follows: TGTGCCAGCAGCCAAGAAATTAAGCGGGAGCCCCCAGATACGCAGTATTTT. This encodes CASSQEIKREPPDTQYF.

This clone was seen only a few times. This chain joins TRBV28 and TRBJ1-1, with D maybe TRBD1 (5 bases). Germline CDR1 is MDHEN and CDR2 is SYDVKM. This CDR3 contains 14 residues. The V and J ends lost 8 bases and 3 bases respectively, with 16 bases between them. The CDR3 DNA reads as TGTGCCAGCCCCGGACACCGCGGGGACACTGAAGCTTTCTTT. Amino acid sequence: CASPGHRGDTEAFF.

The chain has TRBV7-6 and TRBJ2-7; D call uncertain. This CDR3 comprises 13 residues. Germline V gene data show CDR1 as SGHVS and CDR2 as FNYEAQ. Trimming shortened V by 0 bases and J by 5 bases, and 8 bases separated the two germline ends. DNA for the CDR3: TGTGCCAGCAGCTTAGCCCTAGGCGACGAGCAGTACTTC. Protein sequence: CASSLALGDEQYF.

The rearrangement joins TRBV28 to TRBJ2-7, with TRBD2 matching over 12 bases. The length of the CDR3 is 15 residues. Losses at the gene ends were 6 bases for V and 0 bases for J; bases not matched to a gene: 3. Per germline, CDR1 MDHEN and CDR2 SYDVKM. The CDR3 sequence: CASRASGRASYEQYF. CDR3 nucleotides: TGTGCCAGCAGAGCTAGCGGGAGGGCCTCCTACGAGCAGTACTTC.

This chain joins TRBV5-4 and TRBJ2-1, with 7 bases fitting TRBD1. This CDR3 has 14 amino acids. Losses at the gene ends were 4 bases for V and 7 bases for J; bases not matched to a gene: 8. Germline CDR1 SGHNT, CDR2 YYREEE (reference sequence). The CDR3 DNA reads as TGTGCCAGCAGCGGGGACAGAGGGGTGAATGAGCAGTTCTTC. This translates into CASSGDRGVNEQFF.